These 21 T cell receptor beta chains originate from one sample sequenced in a study of blood T cell repertoires in COVID-19 (dated by TCRdb to the early 2020s). The library was built by means of the immunoSEQ multiplex PCR assay. The table comes from immuneACCESS by way of TCRdb, which keeps in-frame sequences with V and J called. Part of the clones is missing from these tables; in studies checked, under half for an unresolved V gene and the rest for unknown reasons. Here the sample has just over 300,000 clones; around 92% occur a single time. The top ten constitute 1.5% to 2% of the sample. The sequenced material came from peripheral blood. These receptors originate from a woman aged 30 to 39 with COVID-19, enrolled during active disease.

This clone occurred a few times. The chain is built from TRBV27 and TRBJ1-2; D gene ambiguous. This CDR3 comprises 16 residues. Germline CDR1 is MNHEY and CDR2 is SMNVEV (reference sequence). With 2 bases removed from V and 4 bases from J, the gap between germline ends came to 17 bases. CDR3 region: CASSLGLGVGFYGYTF. The CDR3 nucleotides read TGTGCCAGCAGTTTAGGCCTCGGGGTGGGTTTCTATGGCTACACCTTC.

The J gene is TRBJ2-4, the V gene TRBV28, with no clear D. This CDR3 contains 15 residues. Germline V gene sequence: CDR1 MDHEN, CDR2 SYDVKM. V shed 3 bases and J shed 0 bases, with 9 bases lying between them. The CDR3 loop is CASSFAKLAKNIQYF. CDR3 coding DNA: TGTGCCAGCAGTTTCGCGAAACTAGCCAAAAACATTCAGTACTTC. Using reference TRBV28 and TRBJ2-4 for the parts outside the CDR3, the full variable domain is DVKVTQSSRYLVKRTGEKVFLECVQDMDHENMFWYRQDPGLGLRLIYFSYDVKMKEKGDIPEGYSVSREKKERFSLILESASTNQTSMYLCASSFAKLAKNIQYFGAGTRLSVL.

The chain employs TRBV5-5 and TRBJ2-1, with 8 nucleotides matching TRBD1. The germline gives CDR1 SGHKS, CDR2 YYEKEE (reference sequence). The CDR3 has 14 amino acids. Trimming took 4 bases from V and 8 from J; bases not matched to a gene: 8. The CDR3 region is CASSRGQGGDEQFF. The CDR3 region has the DNA TGTGCCAGCAGCCGCGGACAGGGAGGCGATGAGCAGTTCTTC.

The chain recombines TRBV13 with TRBJ2-3; possibly TRBD2 for D (6 bases). The CDR3 sequence is 16 residues long. V was shortened by 5 bases and J by 2 bases, with 17 bases between the two germline ends. The germline CDR1 and CDR2 sequences are PRHDT and FYEKMQ (reference sequence). The CDR3 spells CASSDHLALYTDTQYF. CDR3 bases: TGTGCCAGCAGCGACCACCTAGCGCTGTACACAGATACGCAGTATTTT. Filled out from reference TRBV13 and TRBJ2-3, the complete variable domain reads AAGVIQSPRHLIKEKRETATLKCYPIPRHDTVYWYQQGPGQDPQFLISFYEKMQSDKGSIPDRFSAQQFSDYHSELNMSSLELGDSALYFCASSDHLALYTDTQYFGPGTRLTVL.

The chain recombines TRBV9 with TRBJ1-2, with unresolved D. This CDR3 contains 14 residues. From germline, CDR1 is SGDLS and CDR2 YYNGEE. V lost 2 bases and J lost 0, with 8 bases in between. As DNA, the CDR3 is TGTGCCAGCAGCGTGGGCATCCCTAACTATGGCTACACCTTC. Translated: CASSVGIPNYGYTF.

The genes are TRBV6-6 and TRBJ1-2; D is unclear. The V end was cut by 0 bases, the J end by 8 bases, with 13 bases between. Per germline, CDR1 MNHNY and CDR2 SVGAGI (reference sequence). This CDR3 has 14 amino acids. The CDR3, as DNA: TGTGCCAGCAGTTACTCCACGGCGGGCTCCGGCTACACCTTC. It specifies CASSYSTAGSGYTF.

The V and J genes are TRBV6-5 and TRBJ1-1; 7 bases agree with TRBD1. CDR3 length: 13 residues. CDR1 MNHEY and CDR2 SVGAGI come from the germline V gene. Trimming cost V 8 bases and J 0 bases; bases outside gene matches: 3. The CDR3 nucleotides are TGTGCCAGCCAGACAGGGTTGAACACTGAAGCTTTCTTT. Translated: CASQTGLNTEAFF.

V is TRBV5-6 and J is TRBJ1-6, with D perhaps TRBD1 (6 bases). V gave up 4 bases and J gave up 9 bases, with 14 bases separating them. The CDR3 length is 14 residues. Germline assignment: CDR1 SGHDT and CDR2 YYEEEE. The CDR3 region is CASSNRVSFSPLHF. CDR3 DNA sequence: TGTGCCAGCAGCAACAGGGTTAGTTTTTCACCCCTCCACTTT.

The chain employs TRBV2 and TRBJ2-7, with TRBD2 as a possible D gene (6 bases). CDR1 and CDR2 (germline): SNHLY, FYNNEI. The ends were cut back, 9 bases at V and 5 bases at J, with 14 bases in the middle. The CDR3 consists of 12 residues. The CDR3: CASSSGEDEQYF. The CDR3 nucleotides read TGTGCCAGTAGTTCGGGGGAGGACGAGCAGTACTTC.

V and J are TRBV19 and TRBJ2-1; 7 positions agree with TRBD1. The junction had 7 bases not matched to a gene; V was cut back by 8 bases and J by 3 bases. The CDR3 is 14 residues long. CDR1 is LNHDA, CDR2 SQIVND, per germline (reference sequence). CDR3 in amino acids: CASGDRVGYNEQFF. Written as DNA, the CDR3 is TGTGCCAGTGGAGACAGGGTGGGCTACAATGAGCAGTTCTTC.

The genes are TRBV2 and TRBJ1-1; D gene uncertain. Looked up from germline, CDR1 is SNHLY and CDR2 is FYNNEI. The V end was cut by 3 bases, the J end by 9 bases, with 11 bases between. The CDR3 has 12 residues. This CDR3 is CASSEDGLKAFF. CDR3 DNA: TGTGCCAGCAGTGAGGACGGACTCAAAGCTTTCTTT.

The rearrangement uses TRBV19 and TRBJ1-2; a possible D gene is TRBD1 (6 bases). V gave up 7 bases and J gave up 4 bases, with 13 bases separating them. The CDR3 extends over 13 amino acids. Germline V gene lookup returns CDR1 LNHDA and CDR2 SQIVND (reference sequence). The CDR3 protein is CASTGGLIYGYTF. DNA for the CDR3: TGTGCCAGTACCGGGGGGCTTATCTATGGCTACACCTTC.

The gene calls are TRBV18 and TRBJ2-7, with D perhaps matching TRBD1 (5 bases). CDR3 length: 13 amino acids. Per germline, CDR1 KGHSH and CDR2 LQKENI. Trimming pared 3 bases from V and 2 bases from J, leaving 8 bases between. CDR3 sequence: CASSPGHTYEQYV. CDR3 in DNA: TGTGCCAGCTCACCCGGACATACCTACGAGCAGTACGTC.

J is TRBJ1-1 and V is TRBV4-2, with TRBD1 matching 7 bases. CDR1 and CDR2 from the germline V gene are LGHNA and YNFKEQ. The J segment lost 4 bases and the V segment lost 6 bases, leaving 11 bases of the junction unmatched. CDR3 size: 15 residues. The CDR3 DNA reads as TGTGCCAGCAGGCATGGACAGGACGAGGGCACTGAAGCTTTCTTT. Protein product: CASRHGQDEGTEAFF.

The rearrangement uses TRBV18 and TRBJ2-1, with D possibly matching TRBD1 (5 bases). CDR1 and CDR2 from the germline V gene are KGHSH and LQKENI. Trimming stripped 3 bases from V and 7 bases from J, with 13 bases between. The CDR3 runs 14 residues. CDR3 sequence: CASSPQRGRNEQFF. The CDR3 nucleotides read TGTGCCAGCTCACCTCAAAGGGGTCGGAATGAGCAGTTCTTC.

This chain connects TRBV4-2 to TRBJ2-7; D gene unclear. Germline assignment: CDR1 LGHNA and CDR2 YNFKEQ. The germline V and J ends were trimmed by 0 bases and 3 bases, with 6 bases remaining between them. This CDR3 spans 13 amino acids. DNA for the CDR3: TGTGCCAGCAGCCAAGAGGCCCGCTACGAGCAGTACTTC. Translation: CASSQEARYEQYF.

V usage is TRBV5-1 and J usage is TRBJ1-1; D gene unclear. Trimming took 4 bases from V and 2 from J, leaving 9 bases between them. Looked up from germline, CDR1 is SGHRS and CDR2 is YFSETQ. This CDR3 comprises 13 residues. The CDR3 DNA sequence: TGCGCCAGCAGCCGGGAAGGCAACACTGAAGCTTTCTTT. This sequence encodes CASSREGNTEAFF.

The chain is built from TRBV15 and TRBJ2-1; TRBD1 aligns across 8 bases. The CDR3 length is 13 residues. Germline CDR1 and CDR2: LNHNV and YYDKDF (reference sequence). The ends lost 2 bases at V and 12 bases at J; junction bases unmatched: 6. The CDR3 reads CATSRRDRQGQFF. CDR3 DNA: TGTGCCACCAGCAGACGGGACAGGCAAGGGCAGTTCTTC. The entire variable domain, with the rest obtained from reference TRBV15 and TRBJ2-1, is as follows: DAMVIQNPRYQVTQFGKPVTLSCSQTLNHNVMYWYQQKSSQAPKLLFHYYDKDFNNEADTPDNFQSRRPNTSFCFLDIRSPGLGDTAMYLCATSRRDRQGQFFGPGTRLTVL.

The rearrangement uses TRBV4-1 and TRBJ2-1; possible D gene TRBD1, 5 bases. V was shortened by 7 bases and J by 2 bases, with 12 bases between the two germline ends. The CDR3 runs to 14 residues. The germline CDR1 and CDR2 sequences are MGHRA and YSYEKL. The CDR3 nucleotides read TGCGCCAGCATGATGGGGCCCCCCTACAATGAGCAGTTCTTC. This codes for CASMMGPPYNEQFF.

This chain joins TRBV19 and TRBJ1-2; possibly TRBD1 for D (5 bases). The CDR3 covers 15 residues. Germline-derived CDR1 and CDR2 are LNHDA and SQIVND (reference sequence). V lost 6 bases and J 8 bases, leaving 22 bases between the germline ends. Here the CDR3 reads CASRPAGTWVRGYTF. The CDR3 DNA follows: TGTGCCAGTAGGCCAGCGGGGACTTGGGTTCGAGGCTACACCTTC.

This chain links TRBV15 with TRBJ2-6; no clear D. The CDR3 is 15 residues long. Looked up from germline, CDR1 is LNHNV and CDR2 is YYDKDF (reference sequence). Between the trimmed V and J ends, which lost 1 base and 0 bases, there was a span of 4 bases. The chain's CDR3 is CATSRGLSGANVLTF. The CDR3 DNA is TGTGCCACCAGCAGAGGTCTCTCTGGGGCCAACGTCCTGACTTTC.